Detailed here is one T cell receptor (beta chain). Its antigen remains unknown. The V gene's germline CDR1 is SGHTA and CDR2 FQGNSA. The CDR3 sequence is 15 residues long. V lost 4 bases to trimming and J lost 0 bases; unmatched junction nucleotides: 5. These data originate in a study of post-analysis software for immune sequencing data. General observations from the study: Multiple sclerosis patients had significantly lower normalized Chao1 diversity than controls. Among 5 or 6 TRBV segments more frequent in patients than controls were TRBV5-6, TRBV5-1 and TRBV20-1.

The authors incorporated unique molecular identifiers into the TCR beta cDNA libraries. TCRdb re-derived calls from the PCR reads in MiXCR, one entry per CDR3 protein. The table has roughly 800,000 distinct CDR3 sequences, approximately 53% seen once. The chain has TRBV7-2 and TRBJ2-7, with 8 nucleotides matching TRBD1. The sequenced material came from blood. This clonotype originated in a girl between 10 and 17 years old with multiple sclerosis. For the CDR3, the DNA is TGTGCCAGCAGCTCCGAGGACAGGGCCTCCTACGAGCAGTACTTC. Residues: CASSSEDRASYEQYF.